Reported below is one TCR beta chain. The trim removed 8 bases at V and 5 bases at J, leaving 4 bases unmatched. Germline values: CDR1 ENHRY, CDR2 SYGVKD. This CDR3 has 13 residues. The assay was immunoSEQ multiplex PCR, and TCRdb's table has in-frame clones only and misses some. The data hold roughly 41,000 clones, with 90% observed a single time. The data were obtained in a study of T cell changes during pregnancy in multiple sclerosis. The rearrangement uses TRBV10-3 and TRBJ2-1; 9 bases agree with TRBD2. The sample in question was CD8+ T cells from peripheral blood mononuclear cells, obtained in the third trimester of pregnancy. This receptor was taken from a female donor with multiple sclerosis, enrolled in a pregnancy study. CDR3 region: CAIGGLANNEQFF. In DNA, the CDR3 is TGTGCCATCGGCGGACTAGCGAACAATGAGCAGTTCTTC.